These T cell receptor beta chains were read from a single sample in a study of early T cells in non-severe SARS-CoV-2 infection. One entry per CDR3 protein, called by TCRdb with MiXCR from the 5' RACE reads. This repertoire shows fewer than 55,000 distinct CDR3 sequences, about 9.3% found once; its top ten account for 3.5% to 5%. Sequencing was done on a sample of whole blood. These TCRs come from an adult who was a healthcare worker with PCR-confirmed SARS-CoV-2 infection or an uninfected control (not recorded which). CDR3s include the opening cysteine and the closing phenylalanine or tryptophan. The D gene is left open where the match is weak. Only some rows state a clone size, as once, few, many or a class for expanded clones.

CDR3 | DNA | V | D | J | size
CASSPLSTRGPGNEQFF | TGTGCCAGCTCACCATTATCTACGAGGGGGCCGGGCAATGAGCAGTTCTTC | TRBV18 | TRBD1 | TRBJ2-1 | many
CASSDPGRGSTGEQYF | TGCGCCAGCAGTGATCCAGGTCGCGGGAGCACGGGCGAGCAGTACTTC | TRBV10-2 | TRBD2 | TRBJ2-7 | many
CASSPHHPQDTDTQYF | TGTGCCAGCAGCCCCCATCACCCGCAGGACACAGATACGCAGTATTTT | TRBV11-2 | NA | TRBJ2-3 | many
CASTLPLRQAASYEQYF | TGTGCCAGTACCCTCCCCCTAAGACAGGCTGCCTCCTACGAGCAGTACTTC | TRBV19 | NA | TRBJ2-7 | many
CSAPAPVPSSPRTGELFF | TGCAGTGCCCCCGCCCCGGTCCCCAGCAGCCCGAGGACCGGGGAGCTGTTTTTT | TRBV20-1 | NA | TRBJ2-2 | many
CASAAREGFDSPLHF | TGCGCCAGTGCGGCGCGTGAGGGGTTTGATTCACCCCTCCACTTT | TRBV5-1 | NA | TRBJ1-6 | many
CASRSGGRGTQYF | TGTGCCAGCCGATCGGGGGGAAGGGGTACGCAGTATTTT | TRBV27 | TRBD2 | TRBJ2-3 | many
CASSQDPGGAVYEQYF | TGTGCCAGCAGCCAAGACCCGGGGGGGGCGGTGTACGAGCAGTACTTC | TRBV4-2 | TRBD2 | TRBJ2-7 | many
CASSREGAGSFYEQYF | TGCGCCAGCAGCCGCGAAGGAGCCGGATCATTCTACGAGCAGTACTTC | TRBV4-1 | NA | TRBJ2-7 | NA
CSARVPGSGTEAFF | TGCAGTGCTAGAGTCCCAGGATCAGGGACTGAAGCTTTCTTT | TRBV20-1 | NA | TRBJ1-1 | many
CASSLNQNTEAFF | TGTGCCAGCAGCCTCAACCAGAACACTGAAGCTTTCTTT | TRBV7-6 | NA | TRBJ1-1 | NA
CASSVESLADSYEQYF | TGTGCCAGCAGCGTAGAATCCCTAGCCGACTCCTACGAGCAGTACTTC | TRBV9 | NA | TRBJ2-7 | many
CSVESQGRETQYF | TGCAGCGTTGAAAGCCAGGGACGCGAGACCCAGTACTTC | TRBV29-1 | NA | TRBJ2-5 | NA
CATGGGENFHNEQFF | TGTGCCACCGGGGGCGGGGAGAATTTCCACAATGAGCAGTTCTTC | TRBV24-1 | NA | TRBJ2-1 | many
CASSISSGTQETQYF | TGCGCCAGCAGCATCTCTAGCGGGACTCAAGAGACCCAGTACTTC | TRBV5-1 | TRBD2 | TRBJ2-5 | many
CASSLPPGQGASEAFF | TGTGCCAGCTCACTACCGCCGGGACAGGGGGCATCTGAAGCTTTCTTT | TRBV18 | TRBD1 | TRBJ1-1 | NA
CASSYSPGYQPQHF | TGTGCCAGCAGTTACTCGCCAGGCTATCAGCCCCAGCATTTT | TRBV6-2/TRBV6-3 | NA | TRBJ1-5 | many
CASKKGTTGQVQETQYF | TGTGCCAGTAAAAAAGGAACTACGGGACAAGTCCAAGAGACCCAGTACTTC | TRBV19 | NA | TRBJ2-5 | many
CASSPDPAGGYEQYF | TGTGCCAGCAGCCCCGATCCGGCGGGAGGCTACGAGCAGTACTTC | TRBV7-6 | TRBD2 | TRBJ2-7 | many
CASSSGLDEKLFF | TGTGCCAGCAGTTCCGGGTTGGATGAAAAACTGTTTTTT | TRBV28 | NA | TRBJ1-4 | many
CAWSVRGGGETQYF | TGTGCCTGGAGTGTACGAGGGGGCGGAGAGACCCAGTACTTC | TRBV30 | TRBD1 | TRBJ2-5 | few
CAISESSGAYEQYF | TGTGCCATCAGTGAGTCGTCGGGGGCCTACGAGCAGTACTTC | TRBV10-3 | NA | TRBJ2-7 | many
CASSLADRVYNEQFF | TGCGCCAGCAGCTTGGCAGACAGGGTGTACAATGAGCAGTTCTTC | TRBV5-1 | TRBD1 | TRBJ2-1 | many
CASSFFGGSRRKAFF | TGTGCCAGCAGCTTTTTTGGGGGTTCCCGGCGGAAAGCTTTCTTT | TRBV5-4 | NA | TRBJ1-1 | many
CASQGVTGELFF | TGTGCCAGTCAGGGTGTCACCGGGGAGCTGTTTTTT | TRBV6-6 | NA | TRBJ2-2 | many
CASSEVMYSGNTIYF | TGTGCCAGCAGTGAAGTAATGTACTCTGGAAACACCATATATTTT | TRBV6-1 | NA | TRBJ1-3 | many
CASSRGADSRNEQFF | TGTGCCAGCTCACGAGGGGCGGACAGTAGAAATGAGCAGTTCTTC | TRBV18 | NA | TRBJ2-1 | many
CSASPPSTGSNYGYTF | TGCAGTGCTAGCCCCCCTTCGACAGGATCTAACTATGGCTACACCTTC | TRBV20-1 | NA | TRBJ1-2 | many